What follows is one TCR beta chain and its context. Antigen specificity is unknown. These data originate in a study of shared clonotypes between healthy human individuals. TCRdb's copy holds only in-frame clones and misses some; the assay was immunoSEQ multiplex PCR. This sample yields 1.6 million or so clones, of which approximately 97% are seen a single time; over 1% belongs to the top ten. Study-wide findings and caveats: Clonotypes shared by all four sorted-subset donors had higher generation probabilities than non-shared clonotypes.

With 6 bases removed from V and 0 bases from J, the gap between germline ends came to 18 bases. This CDR3 spans 16 amino acids. Germline V lookup: CDR1 LNHDA, CDR2 SQIVND (reference sequence). The sequenced material came from naive CD4+ T cells sorted from blood. The sample's subset: CD45RA+ positively selected. This sequence was found in a young man in good health. This sequence joins TRBV19 and TRBJ2-7; D remains unclear. As DNA, the CDR3 is TGTGCCAGTAGCCCCCCTCGCGGCTTTTCCTCCTACGAGCAGTACTTC. Translation gives CASSPPRGFSSYEQYF.